This T cell receptor (beta chain) was recovered during a study of shared clonotypes between healthy human individuals. Study at large: Per-donor plates numbered three CD4 naive, three CD4 memory, two CD8 naive and one CD8 memory. Points from the study as a whole: Among donors, the sharing of clonotypes was expected to be influenced by sequencing depth. Several donors shared approximately 5% of their naive CD4 clonotypes.

In the naive CD8 group, cells lacked CD45RO and were positively selected for CCR7, so terminally differentiated effector memory CD45RA+ cells were left out. Germline assignment: CDR1 SQVTM and CDR2 ANQGSEA. The CDR3 runs to 14 residues. V was shortened by 6 bases and J by 2 bases, with 17 bases between the two germline ends. TCRdb keeps only in-frame clones here, not all; method: immunoSEQ multiplex PCR. Of approximately 810,000 clones listed, 80% to 95% are singletons. Note on this clone: Its antigen remains unidentified.

This chain uses TRBV29-1 with TRBJ2-7; D possibly matches TRBD1 or TRBD2 (5 bases each). This receptor was obtained from a man aged 30-40 years in good health. Sequencing was carried out using naive CD8+ T cells sorted from blood. CDR3 DNA: TGCAGCGTCTTGGACCCCGAGGGACCCTACGAGCAGTACTTC. It encodes CSVLDPEGPYEQYF.